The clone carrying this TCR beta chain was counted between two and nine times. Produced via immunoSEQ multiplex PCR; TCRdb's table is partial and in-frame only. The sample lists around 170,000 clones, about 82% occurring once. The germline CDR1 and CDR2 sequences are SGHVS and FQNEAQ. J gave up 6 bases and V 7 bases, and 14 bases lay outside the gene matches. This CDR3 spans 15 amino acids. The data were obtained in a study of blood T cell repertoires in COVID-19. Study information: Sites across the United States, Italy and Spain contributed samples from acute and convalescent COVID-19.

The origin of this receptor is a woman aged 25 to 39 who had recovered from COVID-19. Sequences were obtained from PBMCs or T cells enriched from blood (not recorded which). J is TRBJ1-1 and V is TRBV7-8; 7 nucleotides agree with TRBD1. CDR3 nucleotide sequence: TGTGCCAGCACCCAAGGGACAGACTCAACGGCTGAAGCTTTCTTT. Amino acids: CASTQGTDSTAEAFF.